This T cell receptor beta chain was found in a study of cytomegalovirus exposure and HLA in healthy donors. V was clipped by 4 bases and J by 0 bases, with 14 bases between them. This CDR3 region has 16 residues. CDR1 is SGHRS, CDR2 YFSETQ, per germline. Primers included in the PCR were 60 Vbeta and 13 Jbeta primers. Clones were sequenced by immunoSEQ multiplex PCR, and TCRdb holds only the in-frame ones, with some missing. Recorded for this sample: some 200,000 clones. Study outcomes and limitations: Whilst most TCR sequences proved rare, a subset of public TCRs occurred across many donors. Accurate prediction of HLA-A and HLA-B alleles (for most subjects) was reportedly achieved from TCR beta sequences. Reportedly, diagnosis of cytomegalovirus status by the classifier showed high specificity and sensitivity. Follow-up analysis later connected one missense variant in DCLRE1C with trimming of TCR beta V- and J-genes.

As for this clone: What it binds is not known.

Source material: PBMCs. This sequence originates from a boy aged 5-17 years in good health and CMV-seronegative. This chain uses TRBV5-1 with TRBJ2-1; unclear D gene. The DNA of the CDR3 is TGCGCCAGCAGCCCACCAGAGCGTAGCTCCTACAATGAGCAGTTCTTC. It yields the protein CASSPPERSSYNEQFF.